The 10 T cell receptor beta chains below were found in one sample sequenced in a study of early T cells in non-severe SARS-CoV-2 infection. TCRdb re-called the 5' RACE reads through MiXCR, storing one row per CDR3 protein. This sample has about 33,000 distinct CDR3 sequences; approximately 5% occur once, and the top ten carry 10% to 15%. Material: whole blood. The receptors stem from an adult who was a healthcare worker with PCR-confirmed SARS-CoV-2 infection or an uninfected control (not recorded which).

The V call is TRBV6-5, the J call TRBJ2-1; 9 nucleotides line up with TRBD1. CDR1 and CDR2 (germline): MNHEY, SVGAGI. J lost 14 bases, V lost 7 bases, and 6 bases had no gene match. The CDR3 covers 11 residues. The chain's CDR3 is CASTIRDREFF. CDR3 in DNA: TGTGCCAGCACCATCCGGGACAGGGAGTTCTTC.

This clonotype occurred a few times. V is TRBV6-2 or TRBV6-3 and J is TRBJ1-2, with D unclear. V gave up 6 bases and J gave up 6 bases, with 20 bases separating them. The germline V gene encodes CDR1 MNHEY and CDR2 SVGEGT. This CDR3 is 15 amino acids long. CDR3 sequence: CASSLDWAHSDGYTF. The CDR3 DNA is TGTGCCAGCAGCCTGGACTGGGCCCACTCGGATGGCTACACCTTC.

This clonotype has at least ten counts. The genes are TRBV20-1 and TRBJ2-3; D not resolved. CDR3 size: 13 residues. V was clipped by 6 bases and J by 0 bases, with 10 bases between them. Germline CDR1 reads DFQATT; CDR2 reads SNEGSKA (reference sequence). CDR3 DNA: TGCAGTGCGGCCATTTCTAGCACAGATACGCAGTATTTT. This gives the protein CSAAISSTDTQYF.

This clonotype came up many times. The CDR3: CASSSAGGNYGYTF. CDR3 in DNA: TGTGCCAGTAGTTCGGCCGGCGGAAACTATGGCTACACCTTC. V is TRBV19 and J is TRBJ1-2; D unclear. Germline V CDR1 and CDR2: LNHDA, SQIVND (reference sequence). V was clipped by 5 bases and J by 2 bases, with 12 bases between them. The CDR3 runs 14 residues.

Only a few counts were recorded for this clonotype. The V gene is TRBV30, the J gene TRBJ2-2; 12 bases map to TRBD1. The J segment lost 4 bases and the V segment lost 3 bases, leaving 12 bases of the junction unmatched. From germline, CDR1 is GTSNPN and CDR2 SVGIG (reference sequence). This CDR3 contains 18 residues. The CDR3 region is CAWRTGTGGAGITGELFF. Here the CDR3 DNA reads TGTGCCTGGAGAACCGGGACAGGGGGCGCCGGAATCACCGGGGAGCTGTTTTTT.

Ten or more counts support this clonotype. The chain has TRBV6-5 and TRBJ2-1; 10 bases map to TRBD2. The trim removed 7 bases at V and 5 bases at J, leaving 5 bases unmatched. The germline CDR1 and CDR2 sequences are MNHEY and SVGAGI. This CDR3 is 14 amino acids long. CDR3 region: CASIQAGGDNEQFF. CDR3 DNA: TGTGCCAGCATTCAAGCGGGGGGGGACAATGAGCAGTTCTTC.

Many counts were recorded for this clonotype. V usage is TRBV4-3 and J usage is TRBJ1-1; D is undetermined. The germline CDR1 and CDR2 sequences are LGHNA and YSLEER. Trimming pared 0 bases from V and 1 base from J, leaving 9 bases between. This CDR3 comprises 15 residues. CDR3 sequence (DNA): TGCGCCAGCAGCCAAGATCTTAAGCCGAACACTGAAGCTTTCTTT. This codes for CASSQDLKPNTEAFF.

With regard to this clonotype: Just one base apart from a much larger clone, this may be a read error. V is TRBV5-1 and J is TRBJ2-5, with TRBD1 identical over 12 bases. V gave up 3 bases and J gave up 5 bases; unmatched junction bases: 5. The CDR3 consists of 15 residues. CDR1 is SGHRS, CDR2 YFSETQ, per germline. The CDR3 bases are TGCGCCAGCAGCTCAGGGACAGGGGGCTTGGAGACCCAGTACTTC. This encodes CASSSGTGGLETQYF.

In nucleotides, the CDR3 is TGTGCCAGCAGTTGGGAAGTCCAAGAGACCCAGTACTTC. It encodes CASSWEVQETQYF. The chain carries TRBV6-2 or TRBV6-3 and TRBJ2-5; D uncertain. The CDR3 is 13 amino acids. The V end was cut by 4 bases, the J end by 1 base, with 7 bases between. Germline assignment: CDR1 MNHEY and CDR2 SVGEGT.

The chain joins TRBV6-6 to TRBJ2-2, with D maybe TRBD1 (6 bases). V shed 6 bases and J shed 0 bases, with 11 bases lying between them. CDR1 is MNHNY and CDR2 is SVGAGI in the germline V gene (reference sequence). The CDR3 sequence is 15 residues long. The CDR3 region is CASSPGQPNTGELFF. CDR3 sequence (DNA): TGTGCCAGCAGCCCGGGACAACCGAACACCGGGGAGCTGTTTTTT.